These T cell receptor beta chains were read from a single sample in a study of human versus mouse CDR3 diversity and MHC coevolution. TCRdb's table, derived via immunoSEQ multiplex PCR, lists solely in-frame clones and lacks some. Here the sample spans just under 60,000 clones, 94% being singletons. The sample consisted of naive CD4+ T cells from blood. The source of these receptors is a person aged 55 to 75 in good health. Both conserved end residues are trimmed from each CDR3.

cdr3_aa: ASSPWTGGGYGYT
v_call: TRBV11-3

cdr3_aa: ASSQLGASLESEQY
v_call: TRBV14

cdr3_aa: ASSLAGQDYGYT
v_call: TRBV5-1

cdr3_aa: ASSILGGVPGGNQPQH
v_call: TRBV19

cdr3_aa: ASSQGGNQPQH
v_call: TRBV4-1

cdr3_aa: ASSEERKDRGRNEQF
v_call: TRBV6-1

cdr3_aa: ASSLLSGAYNEQF
v_call: TRBV9

cdr3_aa: ASSMGPEDNQPQH
v_call: TRBV5-1

cdr3_aa: ASSENRVGYGYT
v_call: TRBV2

cdr3_aa: ASSQTTSSETQY
v_call: TRBV19

cdr3_aa: ASSQSGMGEAF
v_call: TRBV7-3

cdr3_aa: ASSLGTLSAALQPQH
v_call: TRBV28

cdr3_aa: ASTAGEIGGAQY
v_call: TRBV5-4

cdr3_aa: ATLIGGRGSNEQF
v_call: TRBV13

cdr3_aa: ASSAVGPAGGYT
v_call: TRBV2

cdr3_aa: ASSGEGAGGEAF
v_call: TRBV9

cdr3_aa: ASSTTTGGAVMAQY
v_call: TRBV5-1

cdr3_aa: AWTRQGGYGYT
v_call: TRBV30

cdr3_aa: ASSDRTGRTANTGELF
v_call: TRBV10-2

cdr3_aa: ASSPPTGTLGNQPQH
v_call: TRBV28

cdr3_aa: ASSLGPGISYNEQF
v_call: TRBV5-4

cdr3_aa: ASSPGTESYEQY
v_call: TRBV18

cdr3_aa: AISPQTGGDGELF
v_call: TRBV10-3

cdr3_aa: ASSPPSANTGELF
v_call: TRBV7-9

cdr3_aa: AWSVGDRGEQY
v_call: TRBV30

cdr3_aa: ASSLLGGQAYEQY
v_call: TRBV19

cdr3_aa: ASSLGQGRGYT
v_call: TRBV27

cdr3_aa: ASSLALAGGTDTQY
v_call: TRBV5-4

cdr3_aa: SVELGSSYNEQF
v_call: TRBV29-1

cdr3_aa: ASNSKRGLQETQY
v_call: TRBV11-3

cdr3_aa: ASSPPSGSNYNEQF
v_call: TRBV18

cdr3_aa: ASRRAGELF
v_call: TRBV6-5

cdr3_aa: ASSTQGPPNTEAF
v_call: TRBV18

cdr3_aa: ASSTRTANYGYT
v_call: TRBV7-2

cdr3_aa: ASSLEGLAGGGTDTQY
v_call: TRBV5-1

cdr3_aa: ASSPGQGETEAF
v_call: TRBV7-9

cdr3_aa: ASSLGQAQETQY
v_call: TRBV5-1

cdr3_aa: ASSYRGGGPSGELF
v_call: TRBV6-5

cdr3_aa: ASSLVGDRGNTIY
v_call: TRBV5-5

cdr3_aa: ASSQTGQGYEQY
v_call: TRBV5-1

cdr3_aa: ASSRGGSRTGELF
v_call: TRBV11-3

cdr3_aa: ASSRTRSSYEQY
v_call: TRBV7-3

cdr3_aa: ASSEGSLRPWGSQY
v_call: TRBV6-1

cdr3_aa: ARGGPGLAGGGGELF
v_call: TRBV19

cdr3_aa: ASSDHRGETQY
v_call: TRBV4-1

cdr3_aa: ATPIGQGSPRGLFLHYEQY
v_call: TRBV7-3

cdr3_aa: ASSPNTLATNEKLF
v_call: TRBV18

cdr3_aa: ASSLTRGAETQY
v_call: TRBV7-3